These 24 T cell receptor beta chains were sequenced from one sample in a study of blood T cell repertoires in COVID-19. Produced via immunoSEQ multiplex PCR; TCRdb's table is partial and in-frame only. The sample comprises 65,000 to 80,000 clones, approximately 90% of which are singletons, and over 4% rests with the top ten. Sequenced: peripheral blood. Receptor source: a man in his fifties with active COVID-19.

This clone appeared a single time. The V gene is TRBV28, the J gene TRBJ1-5; D ambiguous. Germline CDR1 reads MDHEN; CDR2 reads SYDVKM. This CDR3 is 12 amino acids long. Trimming shortened V by 6 bases and J by 1 base, and 4 bases separated the two germline ends. CDR3 loop: CASRRSNQPQHF. The CDR3 region has the DNA TGTGCCAGCAGACGGAGCAATCAGCCCCAGCATTTT.

The chain is built from TRBV6-6 and TRBJ2-7; TRBD1 is a possible D gene (6 bases). This CDR3 region has 13 residues. Germline V gives CDR1 MNHNY, CDR2 SVGAGI (reference sequence). V was cut by 5 bases and J by 2 bases, with 10 bases left in between. The CDR3 region is CASSRQDAYEQYF. The CDR3 DNA is TGTGCCAGCAGTCGACAGGATGCCTACGAGCAGTACTTC.

This clone was seen once. The rearrangement links TRBV6-5 to TRBJ2-3, with TRBD2 matching over 9 bases. The germline CDR1 and CDR2 sequences are MNHEY and SVGAGI. The CDR3 contains 14 residues. The V segment lost 5 bases and the J segment 5 bases; nucleotides outside the gene matches: 5. For the CDR3, the DNA is TGTGCCAGCAGTCAGACTAGCGGTGGAGATACGCAGTATTTT. Translating gives CASSQTSGGDTQYF.

This chain uses TRBV2 with TRBJ2-1; D is possibly TRBD1 (5 bases). V gave up 7 bases and J gave up 0 bases, with 10 bases separating them. The CDR3 loop spans 14 amino acids. Germline assignment: CDR1 SNHLY and CDR2 FYNNEI. This chain's CDR3 is CASIRQSSYNEQFF. CDR3 coding DNA: TGTGCCAGCATCCGACAGAGCTCCTACAATGAGCAGTTCTTC.

The sample holds one count of this clone. The chain couples TRBV18 to TRBJ2-2; 8 nucleotides match TRBD2. CDR3 length: 15 residues. V gave up 0 bases and J gave up 3 bases; unmatched junction bases: 0. CDR1 and CDR2 (germline): KGHSH, LQKENI. The CDR3: CASSPPREDTGELFF. CDR3 sequence (DNA): TGTGCCAGCTCACCACCGCGGGAGGACACCGGGGAGCTGTTTTTT.

The chain combines TRBV5-4 with TRBJ1-6, with D unclear. From germline, CDR1 is SGHNT and CDR2 YYREEE (reference sequence). The CDR3 consists of 15 residues. Trimming removed 1 base from V and 7 bases from J, with 12 bases in between. CDR3 sequence: CASSLKDLGNSPLHF. Here the CDR3 DNA reads TGTGCCAGCAGCTTGAAGGACTTGGGGAATTCACCCCTCCACTTT.

The rearrangement joins TRBV24-1 to TRBJ2-3; D call uncertain. CDR3 length equals 13 residues. Trimming took 3 bases from V and 2 from J, leaving 5 bases between them. CDR1 and CDR2 from the germline V gene are KGHDR and SFDVKD. DNA for the CDR3: TGTGCCACCAGTGATCTATACACAGATACGCAGTATTTT. Its protein is CATSDLYTDTQYF.

The rearrangement links TRBV28 to TRBJ2-5, with D maybe TRBD2 (6 bases). Trimming shortened V by 3 bases and J by 4 bases, and 15 bases separated the two germline ends. CDR1 is MDHEN and CDR2 is SYDVKM in the germline V gene. This CDR3 region has 15 residues. The CDR3 nucleotides read TGTGCCAGCAGTTTTTATCGGGAGAGGCGAGAGACCCAGTACTTC. It yields the protein CASSFYRERRETQYF.

This chain connects TRBV7-9 to TRBJ2-1; TRBD2 matches 11 bases. CDR1 and CDR2 from the germline V gene are SEHNR and FQNEAQ (reference sequence). CDR3 length equals 15 residues. The trim removed 5 bases at V and 5 bases at J, leaving 5 bases unmatched. CDR3 in amino acids: CASSPSGRRDNEQFF. As DNA, the CDR3 is TGTGCCAGCAGCCCTAGCGGGAGGAGGGACAATGAGCAGTTCTTC.

This chain connects TRBV18 to TRBJ2-2; TRBD1 agrees at 8 bases. Germline trimming cut 10 bases from V and 1 base from J; bases unmatched to any gene: 2. From germline, CDR1 is KGHSH and CDR2 LQKENI. This CDR3 is built from 13 residues. DNA for the CDR3: TGTGCCACGGGGACAGGGAACACCGGGGAGCTGTTTTTT. This translates into CATGTGNTGELFF.

This chain joins TRBV11-3 and TRBJ2-7, with TRBD1 identical over 8 bases. V shed 3 bases and J 4 bases; nucleotides not matched to a gene: 5. Germline V lookup: CDR1 SGHNT, CDR2 YENEEA. The CDR3 consists of 14 residues. The CDR3 loop is CASSLGQVVYEQYF. The CDR3 DNA follows: TGTGCCAGCAGCTTGGGACAGGTCGTTTACGAGCAGTACTTC.

The chain combines TRBV7-2 with TRBJ2-7, with a tentative D call TRBD1 (5 bases). The germline V gene encodes CDR1 SGHTA and CDR2 FQGNSA. V shed 6 bases and J shed 0 bases, with 15 bases lying between them. CDR3 length equals 15 residues. CDR3 sequence (DNA): TGTGCCAGCAGTCCCTGGGGCGTGGGCTCCTACGAGCAGTACTTC. It yields the protein CASSPWGVGSYEQYF.

This chain uses TRBV30 with TRBJ2-5; tentatively, D is TRBD2 (5 bases). V dropped 3 bases and J dropped 5 bases, with 16 bases sitting between them. Per the germline V gene, CDR1 is GTSNPN and CDR2 is SVGIG (reference sequence). The CDR3 is made up of 14 amino acids. Written as DNA, the CDR3 is TGTGCCTGGAGAAGTTGGGCTGCGGGCGAGACCCAGTACTTC. Its translation is CAWRSWAAGETQYF.

The chain combines TRBV5-4 with TRBJ2-7; TRBD1 aligns across 7 bases. The CDR3 is made up of 16 amino acids. The V gene end was trimmed by 4 bases and the J gene end by 0 bases; junction bases not matched to a gene: 10. Germline V CDR1 and CDR2: SGHNT, YYREEE (reference sequence). The CDR3 nucleotides read TGTGCCAGCAGCCCCGGACAGGACAGAAGCTCCTACGAGCAGTACTTC. As protein: CASSPGQDRSSYEQYF.

In its sample, this clone was seen a few times. The chain joins TRBV7-2 to TRBJ2-3, with 8 nucleotides matching TRBD2. The CDR3 is 12 amino acids. Unmatched junction bases numbered 7, after V lost 11 bases and J lost 6 bases. The germline CDR1 and CDR2 sequences are SGHTA and FQGNSA. The CDR3: CAVSGARDTQYF. As DNA, the CDR3 is TGTGCCGTTAGCGGGGCTCGGGATACGCAGTATTTT.

The chain couples TRBV7-2 to TRBJ2-1; 9 nucleotides line up with TRBD1. Trimming took 2 bases from V and 1 from J; bases not matched to a gene: 3. In germline, CDR1 is SGHTA, CDR2 FQGNSA. This CDR3 has 16 amino acids. CDR3 coding DNA: TGTGCCAGCAGCTTACTCGGGACAGGGTCCTACAATGAGCAGTTCTTC. Amino acid sequence: CASSLLGTGSYNEQFF.

CDR3 amino acids: CASSPDPTGGKQYF. CDR3 DNA sequence: TGTGCCAGCAGCCCGGACCCGACAGGGGGGAAGCAGTACTTC. The genes are TRBV11-2 and TRBJ2-7, with 9 nucleotides matching TRBD1. Losses at the gene ends were 5 bases for V and 8 bases for J; bases not matched to a gene: 10. The CDR3 runs 14 residues. CDR1 is SGHAT and CDR2 is FQNNGV in the germline V gene.

The chain couples TRBV11-2 to TRBJ2-1, with 7 bases identical to TRBD2. V lost 1 base to trimming and J lost 6 bases; unmatched junction nucleotides: 9. CDR1 and CDR2 (germline): SGHAT, FQNNGV. The CDR3 is 16 amino acids. CDR3 DNA: TGTGCCAGCAGCTTAGCCCCCAGAGGACTAGTCAATGAGCAGTTCTTC. It translates to CASSLAPRGLVNEQFF.

This sequence joins TRBV7-9 and TRBJ1-1; the match to TRBD1 covers 10 bases. The CDR3 has 16 amino acids. Germline assignment: CDR1 SEHNR and CDR2 FQNEAQ (reference sequence). V was pared by 5 bases and J by 4 bases, with 10 bases of the junction left unmatched. CDR3 nucleotide sequence: TGTGCCAGCAGCCGACAGGGACAGGGGTTCTTCACTGAAGCTTTCTTT. Translated: CASSRQGQGFFTEAFF.

The V gene is TRBV15, the J gene TRBJ2-5; D unclear. This CDR3 is built from 13 residues. V lost 0 bases and J lost 2, with 4 bases in between. From germline, CDR1 is LNHNV and CDR2 YYDKDF (reference sequence). The CDR3 region has the DNA TGTGCCACCAGCAGAGACCCACAAGAGACCCAGTACTTC. This sequence encodes CATSRDPQETQYF.

In this sample, this clone turned up once. The rearrangement uses TRBV28 and TRBJ1-2, with D possibly being TRBD1 (5 bases). The germline V gene has CDR1 MDHEN and CDR2 SYDVKM. V lost 5 bases and J 4 bases, leaving 20 bases between the germline ends. The CDR3 is 16 residues long. The CDR3 protein is CASSPLGGAAFYGYTF. The CDR3 bases are TGTGCCAGCAGTCCCCTGGGAGGGGCCGCATTCTATGGCTACACCTTC.

The chain is built from TRBV7-3 and TRBJ2-1, with 10 bases aligning to TRBD1. The CDR3 is 15 amino acids. In germline, CDR1 is SGHTA, CDR2 FQGTGA. Trimming at V came to 2 bases and at J to 6 bases, leaving 4 bases not matched to a gene. CDR3 region: CASSLRGDRGNEQFF. The CDR3 DNA follows: TGTGCCAGCAGCTTACGAGGGGACAGGGGCAATGAGCAGTTCTTC.

The V and J genes are TRBV3-1 (or the pseudogene TRBV3-2) and TRBJ1-5; a weak D match, TRBD1 (5 bases). From germline, CDR1 is LGHDT and CDR2 YNNKEL (reference sequence). Deletions cut 2 bases from V and 7 bases from J, with 12 bases between. This CDR3 is 14 amino acids long. The CDR3: CASSQRGYGQPQHF. The CDR3 DNA reads as TGTGCCAGCAGCCAAAGGGGTTATGGGCAGCCCCAGCATTTT.

The chain couples TRBV5-1 to TRBJ2-5; no clear D gene. CDR1 and CDR2 (germline): SGHRS, YFSETQ. The CDR3 consists of 13 residues. Trimming left V 2 bases short and J 3 bases short, with 8 bases between. In nucleotides, the CDR3 is TGCGCCAGCAGCTTCTCCGGAGAAGAGACCCAGTACTTC. It codes for CASSFSGEETQYF.